Presented here are 31 T cell receptor beta chains from one specimen sequenced in a study of blood T cell repertoires in COVID-19. Here immunoSEQ multiplex PCR was the method, and the copy in TCRdb shows in-frame clones only, minus some. The table shows nearly 350,000 clones, with approximately 82% occurring only once. Sequencing was carried out using peripheral blood. The receptors were gathered from a man younger than 40 with active or convalescent COVID-19.

The chain joins TRBV21-1 to TRBJ2-7; the table calls TRBD1, which could not be checked here. TRBV21-1 is designated a pseudogene. This CDR3 is built from 17 residues. The CDR3 here is CASSKSRADRGSDEQYF. CDR3 nucleotides: TGTGCCAGCAGCAAGTCCCGCGCGGACAGGGGATCGGACGAGCAGTACTTC.

V is TRBV6-2 or TRBV6-3 and J is TRBJ2-2; D may be TRBD2 (6 bases). The CDR3 runs 13 residues. Trimming cost V 2 bases and J 6 bases, with 7 bases left between them. The V gene's germline CDR1 is MNHEY and CDR2 SVGEGT. The CDR3, as DNA: TGTGCCAGCAGTTACGGAGGGTCCGGGGAGCTGTTTTTT. Translating gives CASSYGGSGELFF.

V gene TRBV11-2 combines with J gene TRBJ2-3, with TRBD2 identical over 12 bases. V trimming: 5 bases; J trimming: 2 bases; junction bases outside the gene matches: 5. This CDR3 has 16 residues. Germline-derived CDR1 and CDR2 are SGHAT and FQNNGV. CDR3: CASSRLAGGPTDTQYF. The CDR3 DNA reads as TGTGCCAGCAGCCGGCTAGCGGGGGGGCCCACAGATACGCAGTATTTT.

The rearrangement links TRBV28 to TRBJ2-3, with a tentative D call TRBD2 (7 bases). This CDR3 region has 14 residues. Germline V CDR1 and CDR2: MDHEN, SYDVKM. The germline V and J ends were trimmed by 1 base and 5 bases, with 10 bases remaining between them. The chain's CDR3 is CASSLYGGRDTQYF. CDR3 sequence (DNA): TGTGCCAGCAGTTTATACGGGGGGCGAGATACGCAGTATTTT.

The J gene is TRBJ2-7, the V gene TRBV7-9; 12 nucleotides agree with TRBD2. This CDR3 contains 16 residues. The ends lost 0 bases at V and 5 bases at J; junction bases unmatched: 5. Per germline, CDR1 SEHNR and CDR2 FQNEAQ (reference sequence). The CDR3 region has the DNA TGTGCCAGCAGCTTAGCCCTGACTAGCGGGGGCCACGAGCAGTACTTC. Translation: CASSLALTSGGHEQYF.

In this sample, this clone turned up a few times. The chain uses TRBV5-1 and TRBJ2-7; TRBD2 matches 8 bases. The CDR3 contains 13 residues. CDR1 SGHRS and CDR2 YFSETQ come from the germline V gene. The junction had 0 bases not matched to a gene; V was cut back by 0 bases and J by 4 bases. DNA of the CDR3: TGCGCCAGCAGCTTGGCTAGCGGGTACGAGCAGTACTTC. Translating gives CASSLASGYEQYF.

V usage is TRBV21-1 and J usage is TRBJ1-2; the table calls TRBD1, which could not be checked here. TRBV21-1 is labeled a pseudogene. This CDR3 comprises 13 residues. CDR3 DNA sequence: TGTGCCAGGGCCCATAACTGGGGCTGGGGCTACACCTTC. Protein: CARAHNWGWGYTF.

The CDR3 sequence is CASSLGGGGDYEQYF. Here the CDR3 DNA reads TGTGCCAGCAGCTTAGGAGGTGGTGGTGACTACGAGCAGTACTTC. The rearrangement uses TRBV7-8 and TRBJ2-7, with D unclear. In germline, CDR1 is SGHVS, CDR2 FQNEAQ. CDR3 length: 15 amino acids. V was shortened by 1 base and J by 3 bases, with 13 bases between the two germline ends.

The CDR3 DNA follows: TGTGCCAGCAGCTTTCTTAAGCTAGCGGGATCTGTGACCGGGGAGCTGTTTTTT. Protein sequence: CASSFLKLAGSVTGELFF. This rearrangement joins TRBV7-9 to TRBJ2-2; 9 positions agree with TRBD2. Germline V gene data show CDR1 as SEHNR and CDR2 as FQNEAQ (reference sequence). The trim removed 3 bases at V and 5 bases at J, leaving 13 bases unmatched. The CDR3 has 18 amino acids.

The V gene is TRBV6-1, the J gene TRBJ1-1, with 8 bases aligning to TRBD1. The CDR3 totals 15 residues. The germline V gene encodes CDR1 MNHNS and CDR2 SASEGT. The V gene end was trimmed by 1 base and the J gene end by 3 bases; junction bases not matched to a gene: 4. CDR3 sequence (DNA): TGTGCCAGCAGTGAAGACCCAGGGGGCTACACTGAAGCTTTCTTT. It codes for CASSEDPGGYTEAFF.

V is TRBV7-2 and J is TRBJ1-1; 9 bases match TRBD1. The junction had 6 bases not matched to a gene; V was cut back by 4 bases and J by 6 bases. CDR3 length: 14 residues. Germline V gives CDR1 SGHTA, CDR2 FQGNSA. The CDR3 loop reads CASSSPRTGAEAFF. The CDR3, as DNA: TGTGCCAGCAGCTCACCCAGGACAGGGGCTGAAGCTTTCTTT.

J is TRBJ1-3 and V is TRBV18; D gene unclear. The germline gives CDR1 KGHSH, CDR2 LQKENI. The V end lost 6 bases, the J end lost 0 bases, and 9 bases lay between the germline ends. The CDR3 is 14 residues long. CDR3 DNA: TGTGCCAGCTCCGCCGGGGTCTCTGGAAACACCATATATTTT. Translation gives CASSAGVSGNTIYF.

The V gene is TRBV6-2 or TRBV6-3, the J gene TRBJ1-1; no definite D call. Germline CDR1 is MNHEY and CDR2 is SVGEGT. V lost 4 bases to trimming and J lost 1 base, with 13 bases between them. The CDR3 length is 15 residues. The DNA for the CDR3 is TGTGCCAGCAGTTCCCTTTGGGCCCCGAACACTGAAGCTTTCTTT. It yields the protein CASSSLWAPNTEAFF.

V and J are TRBV7-2 and TRBJ2-1, with D maybe TRBD2 (6 bases). The CDR3 length is 15 residues. Germline V gene data show CDR1 as SGHTA and CDR2 as FQGNSA. The germline V and J ends were trimmed by 0 bases and 2 bases, with 8 bases remaining between them. CDR3 DNA: TGTGCCAGCAGCTTAGCCGGGAGAACCTACAATGAGCAGTTCTTC. It encodes CASSLAGRTYNEQFF.

This clone appeared a single time. The J gene is TRBJ2-1, the V gene TRBV24-1; TRBD1 agrees at 7 bases. Germline V gives CDR1 KGHDR, CDR2 SFDVKD. This CDR3 region has 16 residues. With 3 bases clipped from V and 8 bases from J, the junction kept 12 bases outside the gene matches. The CDR3 region is CATSDTLDRTAYEQFF. CDR3 coding DNA: TGTGCCACCAGTGATACCTTGGACAGGACCGCTTATGAGCAGTTCTTC.

The J gene is TRBJ1-4, the V gene TRBV5-1; tentatively, D is TRBD1 (5 bases). The V end lost 2 bases, the J end lost 0 bases, and 8 bases lay between the germline ends. The CDR3 contains 15 residues. Germline V lookup: CDR1 SGHRS, CDR2 YFSETQ. In nucleotides, the CDR3 is TGCGCCAGCAGCTTTGGGGCCGCAACTAATGAAAAACTGTTTTTT. Residues: CASSFGAATNEKLFF.

CDR3: CASSLGEADTQYF. The CDR3 DNA is TGTGCCAGCAGCTTGGGGGAGGCAGATACGCAGTATTTT. This chain uses TRBV5-4 with TRBJ2-3; D may be TRBD2 (6 bases). Germline V gives CDR1 SGHNT, CDR2 YYREEE (reference sequence). The CDR3 spans 13 residues. Deletions cut 0 bases from V and 4 bases from J, with 6 bases between.

The CDR3 bases are TGTGCCAGCAGTTCGTGGACAGGGGCGGGAGCTGAAGCTTTCTTT. Amino acids: CASSSWTGAGAEAFF. The rearrangement links TRBV28 to TRBJ1-1; the match to TRBD1 covers 9 bases. The CDR3 extends over 15 amino acids. CDR1 MDHEN and CDR2 SYDVKM come from the germline V gene. V trimming: 4 bases; J trimming: 6 bases; junction bases outside the gene matches: 9. The variable domain in full, with the rest retrieved from reference TRBV28 and TRBJ1-1, is DVKVTQSSRYLVKRTGEKVFLECVQDMDHENMFWYRQDPGLGLRLIYFSYDVKMKEKGDIPEGYSVSREKKERFSLILESASTNQTSMYLCASSSWTGAGAEAFFGQGTRLTVV.

The DNA of the CDR3 is TGTGCCGGCGGACAGGGAACTAATGAAAAACTGTTTTTT. This translates into CAGGQGTNEKLFF. The chain couples TRBV7-9 to TRBJ1-4, with TRBD1 matching over 8 bases. The CDR3 loop spans 13 amino acids. Germline values: CDR1 SEHNR, CDR2 FQNEAQ (reference sequence). With 11 bases clipped from V and 1 base from J, the junction kept 3 bases outside the gene matches.

The V gene is TRBV6-5, the J gene TRBJ1-1; no reliable D call. The V gene lost 5 bases and the J gene lost 2 bases, with 9 bases spanning the gap. The germline gives CDR1 MNHEY, CDR2 SVGAGI. This CDR3 comprises 13 residues. As DNA, the CDR3 is TGTGCCAGCAGTAAACCGACTAACACTGAAGCTTTCTTT. Its protein product is CASSKPTNTEAFF.

This chain connects TRBV5-4 to TRBJ2-1; D is possibly TRBD1 (6 bases). This CDR3 is 14 amino acids long. The ends were cut back, 5 bases at V and 5 bases at J, with 14 bases in the middle. Germline CDR1 is SGHNT and CDR2 is YYREEE (reference sequence). CDR3 coding DNA: TGTGCCAGCAGGAGGGGACACAATAACAATGAGCAGTTCTTC. Translated: CASRRGHNNNEQFF.

This clone was picked up a small number of times. The V gene is TRBV6-5, the J gene TRBJ1-2; a possible D gene is TRBD1 (5 bases). The CDR3 runs 13 residues. The V gene lost 4 bases and the J gene lost 8 bases, with 14 bases spanning the gap. Germline-derived CDR1 and CDR2 are MNHEY and SVGAGI. The CDR3 DNA follows: TGTGCCAGCAGTTTTGGGCAGGGAAAAGGCTACACCTTC. The encoded protein is CASSFGQGKGYTF.

The gene calls are TRBV19 and TRBJ1-2; D is undetermined. Per the germline V gene, CDR1 is LNHDA and CDR2 is SQIVND (reference sequence). This CDR3 comprises 15 residues. Trimming removed 1 base at V and 0 bases at J, with 9 bases between. CDR3 bases: TGTGCCAGTAGTATAGGAGGAATCTCTAACTATGGCTACACCTTC. Encoded protein: CASSIGGISNYGYTF. The full variable domain, in which reference TRBV19 and TRBJ1-2 provide the parts outside the CDR3, is DGGITQSPKYLFRKEGQNVTLSCEQNLNHDAMYWYRQDPGQGLRLIYYSQIVNDFQKGDIAEGYSVSREKKESFPLTVTSAQKNPTAFYLCASSIGGISNYGYTFGSGTRLTVV.

The genes are TRBV3-1 (or the pseudogene TRBV3-2) and TRBJ1-5; D remains ambiguous. CDR3 length equals 14 residues. The germline V gene encodes CDR1 LGHDT and CDR2 YNNKEL (reference sequence). Trimming cost V 0 bases and J 9 bases, with 12 bases left between them. The DNA for the CDR3 is TGTGCCAGCAGCCAAGATTCGAGGTTAGCGCCCCAGCATTTT. Amino acid sequence: CASSQDSRLAPQHF.

This clone came up a few times. This chain connects TRBV5-1 to TRBJ2-3; 8 bases agree with TRBD2. This CDR3 region has 18 residues. Trimming at V came to 4 bases and at J to 3 bases, leaving 16 bases not matched to a gene. The germline CDR1 and CDR2 sequences are SGHRS and YFSETQ. CDR3 sequence reads: CASSPNPYTGGDTDTQYF. The DNA of the CDR3 is TGCGCCAGCAGCCCTAACCCCTATACGGGGGGGGATACAGATACGCAGTATTTT. The full variable domain, rest sourced from reference TRBV5-1 and TRBJ2-3, is KAGVTQTPRYLIKTRGQQVTLSCSPISGHRSVSWYQQTPGQGLQFLFEYFSETQRNKGNFPGRFSGRQFSNSRSEMNVSTLELGDSALYLCASSPNPYTGGDTDTQYFGPGTRLTVL.

V gene TRBV4-1 combines with J gene TRBJ1-1, with unresolved D. The CDR3 consists of 12 residues. Germline CDR1 and CDR2: MGHRA and YSYEKL. V lost 3 bases to trimming and J lost 8 bases, with 10 bases between them. CDR3 sequence: CASSQLAGEAFF. The CDR3 DNA sequence: TGCGCCAGCAGCCAGTTGGCCGGGGAAGCTTTCTTT.

This chain uses TRBV6-1 with TRBJ1-4; perhaps TRBD1 as D (6 bases). Trimming took 0 bases from V and 3 from J, leaving 14 bases between them. The CDR3 loop spans 17 amino acids. Per germline, CDR1 MNHNS and CDR2 SASEGT. The CDR3 DNA is TGTGCCAGCAGTGAAGCAAGTTGGGGGCCACCTAATGAAAAACTGTTTTTT. Protein: CASSEASWGPPNEKLFF.

The chain couples TRBV3-1 (or the pseudogene TRBV3-2) to TRBJ2-2; tentative D call: TRBD2 (6 bases). The CDR3 loop spans 19 amino acids. Germline V gene data show CDR1 as LGHDT and CDR2 as YNNKEL (reference sequence). Trimming left V 0 bases short and J 5 bases short, with 22 bases between. CDR3 nucleotides: TGTGCCAGCAGCCAAGAGGTGGTCTCGCGGGAAAGTATGACCGGGGAGCTGTTTTTT. Translation gives CASSQEVVSRESMTGELFF.

The chain joins TRBV14 to TRBJ1-6, with D unresolved. This CDR3 contains 14 residues. Trimming left V 4 bases short and J 7 bases short, with 11 bases between. The V gene's germline CDR1 is SGHDN and CDR2 FVKESK. CDR3 DNA: TGTGCCAGCAGCCGGGAGCTTGGAAATTCACCCCTCCACTTT. Residues: CASSRELGNSPLHF.

This rearrangement joins TRBV7-8 to TRBJ2-2, with a tentative D call TRBD1 (5 bases). V lost 0 bases and J 7 bases, leaving 12 bases between the germline ends. In germline, CDR1 is SGHVS, CDR2 FQNEAQ. This CDR3 spans 15 amino acids. DNA for the CDR3: TGTGCCAGCAGCTTAGCGGGCAGGGTAGGCGGGGAGCTGTTTTTT. Translated, it gives CASSLAGRVGGELFF.

This clone was detected only once. The V gene is TRBV3-1 (or the pseudogene TRBV3-2), the J gene TRBJ1-4; D might be TRBD1 (6 bases). The V end was cut by 3 bases, the J end by 3 bases, with 8 bases between. This CDR3 is built from 14 residues. Germline-derived CDR1 and CDR2 are LGHDT and YNNKEL (reference sequence). DNA for the CDR3: TGTGCCAGCAGCCAGGGGGCTTCTAATGAAAAACTGTTTTTT. Amino acid sequence: CASSQGASNEKLFF.